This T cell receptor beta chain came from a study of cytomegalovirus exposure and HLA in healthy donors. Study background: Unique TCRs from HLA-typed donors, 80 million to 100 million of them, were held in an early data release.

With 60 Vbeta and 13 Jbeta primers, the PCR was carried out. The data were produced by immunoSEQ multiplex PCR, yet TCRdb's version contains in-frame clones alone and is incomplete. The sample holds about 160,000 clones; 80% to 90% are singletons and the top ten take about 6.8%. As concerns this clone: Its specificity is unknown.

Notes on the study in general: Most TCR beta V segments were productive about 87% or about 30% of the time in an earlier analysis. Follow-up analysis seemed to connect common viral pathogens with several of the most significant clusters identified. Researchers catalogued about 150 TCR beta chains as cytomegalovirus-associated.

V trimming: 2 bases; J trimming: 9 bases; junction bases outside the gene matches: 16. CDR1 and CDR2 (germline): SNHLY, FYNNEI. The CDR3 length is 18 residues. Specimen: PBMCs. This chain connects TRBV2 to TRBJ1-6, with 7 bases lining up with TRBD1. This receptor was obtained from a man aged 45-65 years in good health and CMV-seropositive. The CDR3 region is CASSENMPGQIRSSPLHF. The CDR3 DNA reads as TGTGCCAGCAGTGAAAATATGCCGGGACAGATAAGGTCTTCACCCCTCCACTTT.